One T cell receptor (beta chain) is described in this entry. No antigen is known for it. CDR3 size: 13 residues. V lost 2 bases, J lost 0 bases, and 3 bases lay in between. Germline V gene sequence: CDR1 SGHTA, CDR2 FQGNSA. This sample was taken from a study of cytomegalovirus exposure and HLA in healthy donors. Study outcomes and limitations: Specificity of three CMV-associated chains for CMV antigens was verified in vitro.

This PCR relied on a set of 60 Vbeta primers and 13 Jbeta primers. Method: immunoSEQ multiplex PCR; TCRdb's copy keeps in-frame clones and lacks some. The repertoire includes about 120,000 clones, about four fifths of them detected once, and 7.5% to 9% sits in the top ten. The receptor was derived from a female donor in good health and CMV-seropositive. The V gene is TRBV7-2, the J gene TRBJ2-3; D is uncertain. The sequenced sample was PBMCs. The CDR3 DNA is TGTGCCAGCAGCTTATATAGCACAGATACGCAGTATTTT. Translating it yields CASSLYSTDTQYF.